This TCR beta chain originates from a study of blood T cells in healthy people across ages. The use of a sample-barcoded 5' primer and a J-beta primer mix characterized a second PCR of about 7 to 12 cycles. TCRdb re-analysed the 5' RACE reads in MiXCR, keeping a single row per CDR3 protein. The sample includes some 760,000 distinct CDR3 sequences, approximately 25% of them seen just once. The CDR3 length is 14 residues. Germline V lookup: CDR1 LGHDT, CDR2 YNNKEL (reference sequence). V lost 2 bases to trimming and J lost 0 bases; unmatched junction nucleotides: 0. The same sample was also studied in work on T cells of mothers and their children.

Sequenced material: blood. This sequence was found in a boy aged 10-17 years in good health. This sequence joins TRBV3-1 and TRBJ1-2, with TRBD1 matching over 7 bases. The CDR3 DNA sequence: TGTGCCAGCAGCCAACAGGGGGCTAACTATGGCTACACCTTC. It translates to CASSQQGANYGYTF.